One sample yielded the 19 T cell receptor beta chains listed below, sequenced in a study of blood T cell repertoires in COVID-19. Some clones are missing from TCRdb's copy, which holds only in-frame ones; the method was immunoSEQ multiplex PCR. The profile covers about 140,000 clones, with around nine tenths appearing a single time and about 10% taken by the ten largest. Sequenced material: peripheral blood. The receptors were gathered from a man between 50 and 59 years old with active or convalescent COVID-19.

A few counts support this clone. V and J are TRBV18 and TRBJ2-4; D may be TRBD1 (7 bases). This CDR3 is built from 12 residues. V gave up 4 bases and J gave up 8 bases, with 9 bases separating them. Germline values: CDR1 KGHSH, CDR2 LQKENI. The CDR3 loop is CASSLRGDIQYF. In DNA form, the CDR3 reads TGTGCCAGCTCACTCAGGGGGGACATTCAGTACTTC.

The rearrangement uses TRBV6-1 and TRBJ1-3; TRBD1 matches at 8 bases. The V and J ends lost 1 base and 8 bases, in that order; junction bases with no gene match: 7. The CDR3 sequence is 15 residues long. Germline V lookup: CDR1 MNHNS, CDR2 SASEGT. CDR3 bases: TGTGCCAGCAGTGAAGAAGAGACAGGGGTATACACCATATATTTT. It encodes CASSEEETGVYTIYF.

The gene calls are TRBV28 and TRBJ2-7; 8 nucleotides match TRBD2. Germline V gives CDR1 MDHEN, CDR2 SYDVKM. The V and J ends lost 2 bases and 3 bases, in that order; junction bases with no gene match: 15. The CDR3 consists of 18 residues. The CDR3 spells CASSLDGGRGLGDYEQYF. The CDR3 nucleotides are TGTGCCAGCAGTTTAGATGGGGGCCGGGGACTAGGGGACTACGAGCAGTACTTC.

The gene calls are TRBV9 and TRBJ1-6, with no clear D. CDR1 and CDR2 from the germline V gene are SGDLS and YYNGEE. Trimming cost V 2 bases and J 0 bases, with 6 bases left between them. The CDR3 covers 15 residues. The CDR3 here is CASSVGISYNSPLHF. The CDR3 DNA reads TGTGCCAGCAGCGTCGGGATCTCCTATAATTCACCCCTCCACTTT.

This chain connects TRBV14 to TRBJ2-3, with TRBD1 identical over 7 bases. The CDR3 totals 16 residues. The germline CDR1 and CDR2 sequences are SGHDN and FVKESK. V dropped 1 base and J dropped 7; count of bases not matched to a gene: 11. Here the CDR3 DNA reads TGTGCCAGCAGCCAAGGGTTTACGGGACAGCCGTATACGCAGTATTTT. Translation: CASSQGFTGQPYTQYF.

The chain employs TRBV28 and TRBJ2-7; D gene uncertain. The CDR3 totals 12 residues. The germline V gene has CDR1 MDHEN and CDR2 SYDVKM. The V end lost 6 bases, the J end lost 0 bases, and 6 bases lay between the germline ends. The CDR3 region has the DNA TGTGCCAGCAGCTCCCTCTCCTACGAGCAGTACTTC. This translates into CASSSLSYEQYF.

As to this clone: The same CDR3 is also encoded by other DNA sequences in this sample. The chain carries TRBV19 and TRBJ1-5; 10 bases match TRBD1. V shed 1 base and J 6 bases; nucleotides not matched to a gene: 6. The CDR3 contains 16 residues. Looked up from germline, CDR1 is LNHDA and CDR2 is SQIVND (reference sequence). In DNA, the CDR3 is TGTGCCAGTAGTATAGTCGGGACAGGGGTCGGTCAGCCCCAGCATTTT. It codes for CASSIVGTGVGQPQHF. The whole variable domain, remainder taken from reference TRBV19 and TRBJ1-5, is DGGITQSPKYLFRKEGQNVTLSCEQNLNHDAMYWYRQDPGQGLRLIYYSQIVNDFQKGDIAEGYSVSREKKESFPLTVTSAQKNPTAFYLCASSIVGTGVGQPQHFGDGTRLSIL.

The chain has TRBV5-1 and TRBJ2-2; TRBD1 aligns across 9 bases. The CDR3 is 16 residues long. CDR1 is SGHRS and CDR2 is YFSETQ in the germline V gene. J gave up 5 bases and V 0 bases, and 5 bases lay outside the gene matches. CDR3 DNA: TGCGCCAGCAGCTTGGCGGGACAGGGCAGGACCGGGGAGCTGTTTTTT. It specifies CASSLAGQGRTGELFF.

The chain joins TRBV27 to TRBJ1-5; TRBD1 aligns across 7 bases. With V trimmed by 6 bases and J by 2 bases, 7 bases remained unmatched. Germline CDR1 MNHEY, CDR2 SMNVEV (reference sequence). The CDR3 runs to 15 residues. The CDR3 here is CASSETGNGNQPQHF. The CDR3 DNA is TGTGCCAGCAGCGAGACAGGGAATGGCAATCAGCCCCAGCATTTT.

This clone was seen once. The CDR3, as DNA: TGTGCCAGCAGTTTAGCGGGGACAGGGGGGTATGGCTACACCTTC. This gives the protein CASSLAGTGGYGYTF. The V call is TRBV28, the J call TRBJ1-2; 11 positions agree with TRBD1. The V and J ends lost 2 bases and 5 bases, in that order; junction bases with no gene match: 4. The CDR3 loop spans 15 amino acids. The germline V gene encodes CDR1 MDHEN and CDR2 SYDVKM.

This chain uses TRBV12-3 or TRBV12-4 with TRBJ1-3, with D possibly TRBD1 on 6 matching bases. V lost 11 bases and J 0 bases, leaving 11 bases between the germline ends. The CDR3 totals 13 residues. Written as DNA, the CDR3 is TGTGCCTCACAGGGAGCCTCTGGAAACACCATATATTTT. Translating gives CASQGASGNTIYF.

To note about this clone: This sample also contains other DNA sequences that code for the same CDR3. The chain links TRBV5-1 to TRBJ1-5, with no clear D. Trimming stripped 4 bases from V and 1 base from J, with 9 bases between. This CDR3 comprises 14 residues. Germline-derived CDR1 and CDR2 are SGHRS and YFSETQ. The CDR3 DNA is TGCGCCAGCAGCCTGGACGGGAGCAATCAGCCCCAGCATTTT. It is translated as CASSLDGSNQPQHF.

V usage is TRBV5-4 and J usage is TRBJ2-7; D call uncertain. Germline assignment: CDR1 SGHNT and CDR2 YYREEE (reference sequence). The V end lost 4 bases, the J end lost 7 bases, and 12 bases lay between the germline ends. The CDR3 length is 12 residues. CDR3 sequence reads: CASSPDLREQYF. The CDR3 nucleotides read TGTGCCAGCAGCCCCGATCTGAGGGAGCAGTACTTC.

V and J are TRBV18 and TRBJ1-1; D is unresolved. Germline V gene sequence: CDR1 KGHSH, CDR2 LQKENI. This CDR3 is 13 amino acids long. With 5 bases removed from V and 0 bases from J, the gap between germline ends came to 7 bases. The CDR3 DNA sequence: TGTGCCAGCTCATCTCTTATGAACACTGAAGCTTTCTTT. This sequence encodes CASSSLMNTEAFF. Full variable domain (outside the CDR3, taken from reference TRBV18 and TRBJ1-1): NAGVMQNPRHLVRRRGQEARLRCSPMKGHSHVYWYRQLPEEGLKFMVYLQKENIIDESGMPKERFSAEFPKEGPSILRIQQVVRGDSAAYFCASSSLMNTEAFFGQGTRLTVV.

CDR3 sequence: CASNLQGALFGELFF. The CDR3 nucleotides are TGTGCCAGCAACCTACAGGGGGCGCTCTTCGGGGAGCTGTTTTTT. The chain is built from TRBV6-5 and TRBJ2-2; 9 bases agree with TRBD1. V trimming: 7 bases; J trimming: 7 bases; junction bases outside the gene matches: 10. Per germline, CDR1 MNHEY and CDR2 SVGAGI. The length of the CDR3 is 15 residues.

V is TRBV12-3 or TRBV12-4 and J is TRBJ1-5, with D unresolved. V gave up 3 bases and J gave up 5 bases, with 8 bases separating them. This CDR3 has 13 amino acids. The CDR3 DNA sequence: TGTGCCAGCAGTTTTAGCAGAGATCAGCCCCAGCATTTT. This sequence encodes CASSFSRDQPQHF.

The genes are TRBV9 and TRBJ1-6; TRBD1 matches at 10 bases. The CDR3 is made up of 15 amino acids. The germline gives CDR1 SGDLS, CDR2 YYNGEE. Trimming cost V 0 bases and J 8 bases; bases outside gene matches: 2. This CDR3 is CASSVVGTGDSPLHF. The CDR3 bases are TGTGCCAGCAGCGTAGTTGGGACAGGGGATTCACCCCTCCACTTT.

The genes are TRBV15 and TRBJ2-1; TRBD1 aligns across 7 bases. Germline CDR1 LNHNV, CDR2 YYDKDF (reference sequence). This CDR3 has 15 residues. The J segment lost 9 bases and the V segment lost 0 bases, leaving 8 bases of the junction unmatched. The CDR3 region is CATSRDHDRAGEQFF. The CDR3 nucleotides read TGTGCCACCAGCAGAGATCATGACAGGGCGGGTGAGCAGTTCTTC.

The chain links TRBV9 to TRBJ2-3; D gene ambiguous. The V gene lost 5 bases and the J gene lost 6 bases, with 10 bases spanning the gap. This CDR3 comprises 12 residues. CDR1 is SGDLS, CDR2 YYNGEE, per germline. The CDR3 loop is CASRDYTDTQYF. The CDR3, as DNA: TGTGCCAGCAGAGATTACACGGATACGCAGTATTTT. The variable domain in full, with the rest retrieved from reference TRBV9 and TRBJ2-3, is DSGVTQTPKHLITATGQRVTLRCSPRSGDLSVYWYQQSLDQGLQFLIQYYNGEERAKGNILERFSAQQFPDLHSELNLSSLELGDSALYFCASRDYTDTQYFGPGTRLTVL.